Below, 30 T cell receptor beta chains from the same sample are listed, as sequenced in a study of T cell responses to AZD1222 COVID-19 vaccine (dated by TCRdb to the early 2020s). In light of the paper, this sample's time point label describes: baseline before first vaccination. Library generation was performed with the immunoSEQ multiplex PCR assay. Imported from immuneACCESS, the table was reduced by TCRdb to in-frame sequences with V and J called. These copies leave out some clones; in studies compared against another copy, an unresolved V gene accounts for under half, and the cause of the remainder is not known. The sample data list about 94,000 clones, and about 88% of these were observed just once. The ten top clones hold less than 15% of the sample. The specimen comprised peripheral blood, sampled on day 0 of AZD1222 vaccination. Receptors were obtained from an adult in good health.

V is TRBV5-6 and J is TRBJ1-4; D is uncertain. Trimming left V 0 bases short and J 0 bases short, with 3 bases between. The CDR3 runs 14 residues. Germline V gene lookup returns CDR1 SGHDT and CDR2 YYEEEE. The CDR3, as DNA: TGTGCCAGCAGCTTGGGGACAACTAATGAAAAACTGTTTTTT. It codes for CASSLGTTNEKLFF.

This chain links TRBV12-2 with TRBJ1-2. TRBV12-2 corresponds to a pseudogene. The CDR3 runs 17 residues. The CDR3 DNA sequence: TGTGCAAGTCGCCTCCTGGGTGCAAACGGGACGATTTATGGCTACACCTTC. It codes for CASRLLGANGTIYGYTF.

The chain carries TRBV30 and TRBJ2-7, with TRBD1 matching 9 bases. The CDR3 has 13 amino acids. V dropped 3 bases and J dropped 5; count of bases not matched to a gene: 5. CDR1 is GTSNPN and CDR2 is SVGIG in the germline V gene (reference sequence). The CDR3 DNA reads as TGTGCCTGGAGGGGGACAGGGTTGAACGAGCAGTACTTC. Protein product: CAWRGTGLNEQYF.

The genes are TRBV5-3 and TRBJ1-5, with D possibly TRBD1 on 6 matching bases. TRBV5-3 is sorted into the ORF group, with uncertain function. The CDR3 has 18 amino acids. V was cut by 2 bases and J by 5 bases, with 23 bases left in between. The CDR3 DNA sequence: TGTGCCAGAAGCTTTCGATACGCGGGACAAGCGGGTGATCAGCCCCAGCATTTT. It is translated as CARSFRYAGQAGDQPQHF.

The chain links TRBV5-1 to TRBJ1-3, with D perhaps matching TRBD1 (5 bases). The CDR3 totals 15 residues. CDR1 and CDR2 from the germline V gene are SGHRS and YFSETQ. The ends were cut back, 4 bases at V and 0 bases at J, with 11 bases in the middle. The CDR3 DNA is TGCGCCAGCAGCCGGGACGGAGACTCTGGAAACACCATATATTTT. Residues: CASSRDGDSGNTIYF.

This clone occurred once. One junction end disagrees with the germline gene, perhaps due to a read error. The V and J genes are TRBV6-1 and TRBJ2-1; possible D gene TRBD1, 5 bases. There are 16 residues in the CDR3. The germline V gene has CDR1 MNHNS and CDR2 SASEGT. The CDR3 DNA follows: TGTGCCAGCAGAGAAGGGGCAGGGCCCCTTCGGTATGAGCAGTTCTTC. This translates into CASREGAGPLRYEQFF.

CDR3 nucleotide sequence: TGCGCCAGCAGCTTACGGCCGGCGGACACTGAAGCTTTCTTT. As protein: CASSLRPADTEAFF. The chain joins TRBV5-1 to TRBJ1-1, with D unresolved. V shed 2 bases and J shed 3 bases, with 11 bases lying between them. Germline lookup yields CDR1 SGHRS and CDR2 YFSETQ. The CDR3 length is 14 residues.

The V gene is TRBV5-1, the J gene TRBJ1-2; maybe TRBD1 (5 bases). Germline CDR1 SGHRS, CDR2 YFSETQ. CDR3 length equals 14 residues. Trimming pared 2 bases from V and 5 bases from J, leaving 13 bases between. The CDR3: CASSLLPGGYGYTF. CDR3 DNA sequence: TGCGCCAGCAGCTTACTCCCGGGGGGGTATGGCTACACCTTC.

The chain's CDR3 is CAWSRDGRGENEKLFF. Written as DNA, the CDR3 is TGTGCCTGGAGTAGGGACGGCCGCGGTGAAAATGAAAAACTGTTTTTT. The chain carries TRBV30 and TRBJ1-4; the D gene is possibly TRBD1 (5 bases). The CDR3 sequence is 16 residues long. Per germline, CDR1 GTSNPN and CDR2 SVGIG (reference sequence). V dropped 2 bases and J dropped 5 bases, with 18 bases sitting between them.

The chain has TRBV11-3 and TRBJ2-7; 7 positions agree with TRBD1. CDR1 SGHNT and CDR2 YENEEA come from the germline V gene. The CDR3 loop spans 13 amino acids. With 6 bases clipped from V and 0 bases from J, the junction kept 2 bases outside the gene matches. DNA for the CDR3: TGTGCCAGCAGTCGACAGGGCTCCTACGAGCAGTACTTC. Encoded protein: CASSRQGSYEQYF.

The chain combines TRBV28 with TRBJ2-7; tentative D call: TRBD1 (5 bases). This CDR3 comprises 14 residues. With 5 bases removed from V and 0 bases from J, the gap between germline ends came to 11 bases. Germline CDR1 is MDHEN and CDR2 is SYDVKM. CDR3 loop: CASSTLQVSYEQYF. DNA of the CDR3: TGTGCCAGCAGTACATTACAGGTCTCCTACGAGCAGTACTTC.

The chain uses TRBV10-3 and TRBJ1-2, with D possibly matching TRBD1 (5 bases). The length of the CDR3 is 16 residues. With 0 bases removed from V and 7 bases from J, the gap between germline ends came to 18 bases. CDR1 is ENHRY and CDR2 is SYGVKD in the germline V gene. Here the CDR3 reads CAISESRNNRDSGYTF. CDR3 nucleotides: TGTGCCATCAGTGAGTCGCGGAATAACCGAGACAGTGGCTACACCTTC.

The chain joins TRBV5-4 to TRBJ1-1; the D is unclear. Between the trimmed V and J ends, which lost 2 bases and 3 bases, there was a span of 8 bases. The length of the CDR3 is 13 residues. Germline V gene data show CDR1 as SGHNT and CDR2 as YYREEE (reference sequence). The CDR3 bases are TGTGCCAGCAGCTTCCCCGGATACACTGAAGCTTTCTTT. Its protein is CASSFPGYTEAFF.

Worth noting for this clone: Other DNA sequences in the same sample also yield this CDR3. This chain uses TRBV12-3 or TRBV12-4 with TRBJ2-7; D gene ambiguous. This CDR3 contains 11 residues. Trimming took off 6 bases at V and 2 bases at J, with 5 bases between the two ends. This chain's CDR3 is CASRGTYEQYF. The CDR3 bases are TGTGCCAGCAGGGGAACCTACGAGCAGTACTTC.

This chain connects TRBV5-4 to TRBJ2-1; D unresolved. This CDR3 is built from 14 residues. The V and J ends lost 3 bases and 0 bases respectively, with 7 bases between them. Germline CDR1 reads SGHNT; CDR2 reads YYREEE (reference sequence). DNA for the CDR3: TGTGCCAGCAGCTCGAAATCCTCCTACAATGAGCAGTTCTTC. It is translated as CASSSKSSYNEQFF.

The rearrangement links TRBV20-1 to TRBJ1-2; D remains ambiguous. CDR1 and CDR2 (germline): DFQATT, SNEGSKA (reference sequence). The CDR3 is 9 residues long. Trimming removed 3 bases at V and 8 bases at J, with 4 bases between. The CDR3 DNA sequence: TGCAGTGCTAGTTCCGGCTACACCTTC. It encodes CSASSGYTF.

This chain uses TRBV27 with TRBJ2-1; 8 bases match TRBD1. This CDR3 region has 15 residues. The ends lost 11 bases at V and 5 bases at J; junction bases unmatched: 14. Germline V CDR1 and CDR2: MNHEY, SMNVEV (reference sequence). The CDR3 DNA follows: TGTGCCTCCAAGGGGTGGACAGGGCAACACAATGAGCAGTTCTTC. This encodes CASKGWTGQHNEQFF.

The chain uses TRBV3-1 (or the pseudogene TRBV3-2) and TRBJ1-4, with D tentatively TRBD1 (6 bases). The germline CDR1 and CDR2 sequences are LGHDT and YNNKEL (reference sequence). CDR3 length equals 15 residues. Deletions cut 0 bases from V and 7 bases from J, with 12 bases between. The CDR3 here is CASSQDPGASEKLFF. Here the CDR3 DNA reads TGTGCCAGCAGCCAAGATCCGGGGGCAAGTGAAAAACTGTTTTTT.

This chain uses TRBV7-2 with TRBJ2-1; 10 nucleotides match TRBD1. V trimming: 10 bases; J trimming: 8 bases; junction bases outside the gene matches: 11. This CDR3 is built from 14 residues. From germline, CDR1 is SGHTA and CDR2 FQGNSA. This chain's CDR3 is CATAGGTGVHEQFF. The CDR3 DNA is TGTGCCACTGCGGGTGGGACAGGGGTGCATGAGCAGTTCTTC.

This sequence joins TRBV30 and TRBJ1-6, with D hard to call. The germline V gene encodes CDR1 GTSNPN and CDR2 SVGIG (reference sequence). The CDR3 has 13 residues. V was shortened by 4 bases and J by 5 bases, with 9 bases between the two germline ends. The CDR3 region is CAWNADHNSPLHF. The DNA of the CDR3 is TGTGCCTGGAATGCGGACCATAATTCACCCCTCCACTTT.

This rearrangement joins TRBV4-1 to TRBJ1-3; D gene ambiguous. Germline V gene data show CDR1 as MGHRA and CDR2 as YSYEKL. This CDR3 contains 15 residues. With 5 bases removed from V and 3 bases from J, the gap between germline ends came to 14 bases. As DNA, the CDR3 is TGCGCCAGCAGCAAGGAAGAGACCCGTGGAAACACCATATATTTT. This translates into CASSKEETRGNTIYF.

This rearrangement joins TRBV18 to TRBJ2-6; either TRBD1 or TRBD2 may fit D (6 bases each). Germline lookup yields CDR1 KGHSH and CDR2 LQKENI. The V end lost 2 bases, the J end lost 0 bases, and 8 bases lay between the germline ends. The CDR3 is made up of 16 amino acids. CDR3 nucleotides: TGTGCCAGCTCACCAGGAGGGGGCTCTGGGGCCAACGTCCTGACTTTC. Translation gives CASSPGGGSGANVLTF.

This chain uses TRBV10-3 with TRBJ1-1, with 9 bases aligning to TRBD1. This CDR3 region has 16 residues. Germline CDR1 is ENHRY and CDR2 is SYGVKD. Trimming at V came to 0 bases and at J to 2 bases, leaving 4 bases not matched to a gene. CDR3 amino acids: CAISESLTGGNTEAFF. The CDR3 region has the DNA TGTGCCATCAGTGAGTCTTTGACAGGGGGAAACACTGAAGCTTTCTTT.

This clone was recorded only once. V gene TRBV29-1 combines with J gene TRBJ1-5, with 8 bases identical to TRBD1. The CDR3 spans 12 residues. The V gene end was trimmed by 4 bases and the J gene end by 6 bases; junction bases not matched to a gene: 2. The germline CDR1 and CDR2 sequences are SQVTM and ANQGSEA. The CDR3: CSVVQGGQPQHF. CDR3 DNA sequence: TGCAGCGTTGTACAGGGGGGTCAGCCCCAGCATTTT.

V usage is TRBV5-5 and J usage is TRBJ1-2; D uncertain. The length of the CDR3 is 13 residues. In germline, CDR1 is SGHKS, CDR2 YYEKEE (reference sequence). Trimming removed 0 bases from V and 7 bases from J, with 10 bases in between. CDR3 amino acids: CASSLDSLSGYTF. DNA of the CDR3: TGTGCCAGCAGCTTGGACAGTTTAAGTGGCTACACCTTC.

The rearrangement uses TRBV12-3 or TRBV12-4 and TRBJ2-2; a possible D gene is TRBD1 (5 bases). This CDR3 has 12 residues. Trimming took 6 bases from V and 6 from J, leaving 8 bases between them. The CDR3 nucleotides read TGTGCCAGCAGGAACAGGCCCGGGGAGCTGTTTTTT. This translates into CASRNRPGELFF.

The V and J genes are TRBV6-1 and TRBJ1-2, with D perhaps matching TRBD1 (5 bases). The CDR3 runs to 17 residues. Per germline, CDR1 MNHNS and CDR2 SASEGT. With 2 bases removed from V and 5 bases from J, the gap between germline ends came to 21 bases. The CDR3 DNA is TGTGCCAGCAGTGAATCGCAGGGACGACTACTTCGGTATGGCTACACCTTC. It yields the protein CASSESQGRLLRYGYTF.

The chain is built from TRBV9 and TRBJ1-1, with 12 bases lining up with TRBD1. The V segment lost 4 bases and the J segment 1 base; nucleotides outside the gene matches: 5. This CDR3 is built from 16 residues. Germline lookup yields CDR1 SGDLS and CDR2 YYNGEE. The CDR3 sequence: CASSIGTGGKNTEAFF. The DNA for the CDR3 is TGTGCCAGCAGCATCGGGACAGGGGGCAAGAACACTGAAGCTTTCTTT.

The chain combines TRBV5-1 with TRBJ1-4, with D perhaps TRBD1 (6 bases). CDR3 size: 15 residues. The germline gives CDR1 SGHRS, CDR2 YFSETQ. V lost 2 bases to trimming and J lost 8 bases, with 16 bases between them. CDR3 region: CASSLSQGFREKLFF. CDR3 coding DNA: TGCGCCAGCAGCTTATCACAGGGCTTTAGGGAAAAACTGTTTTTT.

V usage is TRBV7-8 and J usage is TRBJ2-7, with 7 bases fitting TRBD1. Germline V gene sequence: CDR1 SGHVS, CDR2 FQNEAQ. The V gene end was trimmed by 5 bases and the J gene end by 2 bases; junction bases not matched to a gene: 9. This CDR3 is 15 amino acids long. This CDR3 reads CASSLFPRGTYEQYF. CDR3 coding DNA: TGTGCCAGCAGCCTCTTCCCCAGGGGGACCTACGAGCAGTACTTC.